This T cell receptor beta chain originates from a study of monozygotic twins with inflammatory bowel disease. Whole-study results and caveats: Among IBD patients, fewer clonotypes were shared with others than among healthy twins, especially with disease activity.

The CDR3 is 12 residues long. The V gene's germline CDR1 is SEHNR and CDR2 FQNEAQ (reference sequence). Addition of UMIs with a 6-nucleotide sample barcode was achieved by template switching. TCRdb reprocessed the 5' RACE reads, with one entry per CDR3 protein and no DNA. The repertoire table contains a few hundred thousand distinct CDR3 sequences. To note about this clonotype: As yet, its antigen is unknown.

The material sequenced was blood. The source of this sequence is a human donor with ulcerative colitis or Crohn's disease, or a healthy co-twin of an affected twin (not recorded which). The chain recombines TRBV7-9 with TRBJ2-2; as DNA is missing, the TRBD1 call by TCRdb cannot be tested. The CDR3 loop is CASSLQGGELFF.